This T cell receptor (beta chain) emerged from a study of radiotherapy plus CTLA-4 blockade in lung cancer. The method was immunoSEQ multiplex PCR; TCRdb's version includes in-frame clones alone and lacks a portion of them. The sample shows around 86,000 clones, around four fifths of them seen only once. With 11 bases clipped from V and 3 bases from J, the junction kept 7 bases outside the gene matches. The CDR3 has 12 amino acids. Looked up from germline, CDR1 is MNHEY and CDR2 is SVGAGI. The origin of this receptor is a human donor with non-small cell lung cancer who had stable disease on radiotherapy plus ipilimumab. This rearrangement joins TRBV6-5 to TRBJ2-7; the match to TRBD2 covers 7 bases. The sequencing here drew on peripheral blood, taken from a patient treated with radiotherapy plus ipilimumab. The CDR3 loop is CAASGASYEQYF. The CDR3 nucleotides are TGTGCCGCAAGCGGGGCTAGCTACGAGCAGTACTTC.